Presented here are 19 T cell receptor beta chains from one specimen sequenced in a study of blood T cell repertoires in COVID-19. The data were produced by immunoSEQ multiplex PCR, yet TCRdb's version contains in-frame clones alone and is incomplete. The sample has a few hundred thousand clones, more than 75% seen once. The sequenced sample consisted of PBMCs or T cells enriched from blood (not recorded which). These receptors were obtained from a woman aged 45-59 years who had recovered from COVID-19.

The rearrangement links TRBV2 to TRBJ1-2; 7 bases line up with TRBD1. The CDR3 loop spans 11 amino acids. CDR1 is SNHLY and CDR2 is FYNNEI in the germline V gene. The junction had 7 bases not matched to a gene; V was cut back by 10 bases and J by 8 bases. CDR3 amino acids: CATLTGTGYTF. The CDR3 DNA sequence: TGTGCCACCTTGACAGGGACAGGCTACACCTTC.

The chain combines TRBV19 with TRBJ1-4; D is uncertain. CDR3 length equals 14 residues. Germline lookup yields CDR1 LNHDA and CDR2 SQIVND (reference sequence). Trimming shortened V by 3 bases and J by 8 bases, and 13 bases separated the two germline ends. The CDR3 nucleotides read TGTGCCAGTAGTATTGAACGGTCAAAAGAAAAACTGTTTTTT. Residues: CASSIERSKEKLFF.

The chain joins TRBV2 to TRBJ1-5; TRBD1 is a possible D gene (6 bases). V lost 4 bases to trimming and J lost 5 bases, with 12 bases between them. This CDR3 is built from 14 residues. Germline CDR1 and CDR2: SNHLY and FYNNEI. This chain's CDR3 is CASSADSLYQPQHF. The CDR3 DNA sequence: TGTGCCAGCAGTGCGGACAGTCTTTATCAGCCCCAGCATTTT.

V and J are TRBV6-5 and TRBJ1-2; 7 bases are a match to TRBD1. Germline CDR1 and CDR2: MNHEY and SVGAGI. The CDR3 length is 10 residues. The junction had 7 bases not matched to a gene; V was cut back by 10 bases and J by 11 bases. The CDR3 nucleotides read TGTGCCACAAGGGACAGTGCATACACCTTC. Its protein product is CATRDSAYTF.

V usage is TRBV9 and J usage is TRBJ1-2, with D tentatively TRBD1 (6 bases). Germline CDR1 and CDR2: SGDLS and YYNGEE. V was pared by 4 bases and J by 2 bases, with 12 bases between. There are 14 residues in the CDR3. The CDR3 here is CASSPTTGNYGYTF. The CDR3 DNA reads as TGTGCCAGCAGCCCAACAACAGGGAACTATGGCTACACCTTC. Full variable domain (rest looked up from reference TRBV9 and TRBJ1-2): DSGVTQTPKHLITATGQRVTLRCSPRSGDLSVYWYQQSLDQGLQFLIQYYNGEERAKGNILERFSAQQFPDLHSELNLSSLELGDSALYFCASSPTTGNYGYTFGSGTRLTVV.

The chain employs TRBV5-1 and TRBJ2-1; D is unclear. The CDR3 covers 13 residues. Trimming cost V 0 bases and J 6 bases, with 7 bases left between them. Germline V gene data show CDR1 as SGHRS and CDR2 as YFSETQ. For the CDR3, the DNA is TGCGCCAGCAGCTTGGGTCGCGGCAATGAGCAGTTCTTC. Protein product: CASSLGRGNEQFF.

This chain uses TRBV7-9 with TRBJ1-2; D ambiguous. The CDR3 covers 13 residues. The V end was cut by 5 bases, the J end by 3 bases, with 10 bases between. The germline CDR1 and CDR2 sequences are SEHNR and FQNEAQ (reference sequence). The chain's CDR3 is CASSPDWDYGYTF. In DNA, the CDR3 is TGTGCCAGCAGCCCGGACTGGGACTATGGCTACACCTTC.

This clone is a singleton in its sample. This rearrangement joins TRBV27 to TRBJ2-1; 10 bases align to TRBD2. After removal of 8 bases from V and 6 bases from J, the junction contained 4 bases not matched to a gene. The CDR3 runs to 13 residues. CDR1 is MNHEY and CDR2 is SMNVEV in the germline V gene (reference sequence). The chain's CDR3 is CASGLAGVNEQFF. CDR3 bases: TGTGCCAGCGGCCTAGCGGGGGTCAATGAGCAGTTCTTC.

The rearrangement joins TRBV7-9 to TRBJ1-2; 7 nucleotides match TRBD1. Germline CDR1 SEHNR, CDR2 FQNEAQ (reference sequence). V lost 5 bases and J lost 2; bases outside the gene matches: 17. The CDR3 is 18 amino acids. CDR3 nucleotide sequence: TGTGCCAGCAGCCTCAGCGTATTCCGGGACAGAGAGAACTATGGCTACACCTTC. This sequence encodes CASSLSVFRDRENYGYTF.

The V and J genes are TRBV27 and TRBJ2-3, with TRBD2 matching over 8 bases. The CDR3 length is 15 residues. Trimming removed 8 bases from V and 2 bases from J; junction bases left unmatched: 9. Germline V lookup: CDR1 MNHEY, CDR2 SMNVEV (reference sequence). CDR3 nucleotide sequence: TGTGCCAGCGCCGCGGGGGGTCTTGACACAGATACGCAGTATTTT. Protein: CASAAGGLDTDTQYF.

CDR3 sequence: CASSPGQGSYNEQFF. In DNA, the CDR3 is TGTGCCAGCAGCCCCGGACAGGGGTCGTACAATGAGCAGTTCTTC. The rearrangement uses TRBV3-1 (or the pseudogene TRBV3-2) and TRBJ2-1, with TRBD1 matching over 9 bases. Germline V gene data show CDR1 as LGHDT and CDR2 as YNNKEL (reference sequence). This CDR3 region has 15 residues. V shed 4 bases and J 4 bases; nucleotides not matched to a gene: 5.

The V and J genes are TRBV12-3 or TRBV12-4 and TRBJ1-2, with D unresolved. The CDR3 has 12 amino acids. Trimming stripped 3 bases from V and 7 bases from J, with 9 bases between. CDR3: CASSLAPLGYTF. CDR3 bases: TGTGCCAGCAGTTTGGCACCCCTTGGCTACACCTTC.

The chain recombines TRBV18 with TRBJ1-2; D possibly corresponds to TRBD1 (6 bases). The V end lost 4 bases, the J end lost 5 bases, and 11 bases lay between the germline ends. This CDR3 spans 13 amino acids. CDR1 is KGHSH and CDR2 is LQKENI in the germline V gene. CDR3 sequence: CASSLDRQYGYTF. The CDR3 DNA is TGTGCCAGCTCACTGGACAGACAGTATGGCTACACCTTC.

V gene TRBV7-6 combines with J gene TRBJ2-5; maybe TRBD1 (7 bases). V was pared by 3 bases and J by 3 bases, with 11 bases between. Germline V gene data show CDR1 as SGHVS and CDR2 as FNYEAQ. The CDR3 has 14 residues. CDR3: CASSFGGGEETQYF. The CDR3 DNA sequence: TGTGCCAGCAGCTTTGGAGGGGGCGAAGAGACCCAGTACTTC.

CDR3 region: CASVHTGILITEAFF. DNA for the CDR3: TGTGCCAGTGTACACACCGGGATACTTATCACTGAAGCTTTCTTT. The chain has TRBV19 and TRBJ1-1; D is unclear. CDR1 and CDR2 from the germline V gene are LNHDA and SQIVND (reference sequence). Trimming took off 8 bases at V and 4 bases at J, with 20 bases between the two ends. The CDR3 has 15 residues.

This chain uses TRBV5-5 with TRBJ2-7; 7 positions agree with TRBD1. Trimming took 4 bases from V and 6 from J; bases not matched to a gene: 7. CDR1 and CDR2 from the germline V gene are SGHKS and YYEKEE (reference sequence). This CDR3 is 13 amino acids long. CDR3 in amino acids: CASSIRQGGEQYF. Written as DNA, the CDR3 is TGTGCCAGCAGCATCCGACAGGGTGGCGAGCAGTACTTC.

The chain joins TRBV5-4 to TRBJ2-5, with 11 bases aligning to TRBD2. V shed 3 bases and J 4 bases; nucleotides not matched to a gene: 5. The CDR3 length is 15 residues. Germline values: CDR1 SGHNT, CDR2 YYREEE (reference sequence). CDR3 coding DNA: TGTGCCAGCAGCTCCGGTAGCGGGGGGGCAGAGACCCAGTACTTC. It translates to CASSSGSGGAETQYF.

This chain connects TRBV5-6 to TRBJ2-7; 7 bases align to TRBD2. Trimming at V came to 4 bases and at J to 2 bases, leaving 12 bases not matched to a gene. Germline V gene data show CDR1 as SGHDT and CDR2 as YYEEEE. The CDR3 is 16 residues long. The DNA of the CDR3 is TGTGCCAGCAGCCGAGAGGGACTAAGGTTCCCCTACGAGCAGTACTTC. Its protein is CASSREGLRFPYEQYF.

The V call is TRBV21-1, the J call TRBJ2-1; the table's D call TRBD1 went unverified against the DNA. TRBV21-1 is given as a pseudogene. The CDR3 contains 11 residues. In DNA, the CDR3 is TGTGCCAAAGGGGTCTACAATGAGCAGTTCTTC. The encoded protein is CAKGVYNEQFF.